Listed here are 25 T cell receptor beta chains from one sample, sequenced in a study of T cells in Graves' hyperthyroidism and ophthalmopathy. TCR beta CDR3 sequences were amplified from RNA transcripts. Using the HTBI primer set, a first-round RT-PCR was run on the TCR CDR3. MiXCR, applied by TCRdb to the multiplex PCR reads, yields one record per CDR3 protein. In the table there are a few hundred thousand distinct CDR3 sequences, around a sixth of which are singletons. Sequences were obtained from blood. These TCRs come from a young woman with Graves' hyperthyroidism that later progressed to Graves' ophthalmopathy.

This clonotype was seen ten or more times. This rearrangement joins TRBV30 to TRBJ2-1; TRBD2 aligns across 7 bases. The CDR3 length is 13 residues. CDR1 and CDR2 (germline): GTSNPN, SVGIG (reference sequence). V shed 2 bases and J 4 bases; nucleotides not matched to a gene: 2. CDR3 amino acids: CAWSLGLYNEQFF. CDR3 nucleotides: TGTGCCTGGAGTCTGGGACTATACAATGAGCAGTTCTTC.

This clonotype was detected ten times or more. The CDR3 here is CASSPDRMNTEAFF. The CDR3 DNA is TGTGCCAGCAGTCCGGACAGGATGAACACTGAAGCTTTCTTT. The J gene is TRBJ1-1, the V gene TRBV28; 7 bases align to TRBD1. Germline values: CDR1 MDHEN, CDR2 SYDVKM. The V and J ends lost 5 bases and 0 bases, in that order; junction bases with no gene match: 3. The CDR3 is 14 amino acids.

This clonotype has a count of ten or more. The chain uses TRBV15 and TRBJ2-7, with 9 bases fitting TRBD1. V lost 1 base to trimming and J lost 0 bases; unmatched junction nucleotides: 7. The CDR3 is made up of 17 amino acids. Per the germline V gene, CDR1 is LNHNV and CDR2 is YYDKDF (reference sequence). CDR3 DNA: TGTGCCACCAGCAGAGCTCCACCGGGACAGGGCTCCTACGAGCAGTACTTC. Protein: CATSRAPPGQGSYEQYF.

This clonotype was detected many times. V gene TRBV27 combines with J gene TRBJ1-2; 7 bases are a match to TRBD1. The germline gives CDR1 MNHEY, CDR2 SMNVEV (reference sequence). J lost 9 bases, V lost 4 bases, and 5 bases had no gene match. The CDR3 has 12 amino acids. CDR3 sequence reads: CASSSYRGSYTF. CDR3 in DNA: TGTGCCAGCAGTTCCTACAGGGGAAGCTACACCTTC.

The gene calls are TRBV11-3 and TRBJ2-1; D unclear. The CDR3 covers 13 residues. V was shortened by 4 bases and J by 4 bases, with 8 bases between the two germline ends. Germline CDR1 SGHNT, CDR2 YENEEA. CDR3 DNA sequence: TGTGCCAGCAGCTCCTACCCATACAATGAGCAGTTCTTC. Encoded protein: CASSSYPYNEQFF.

V is TRBV6-5 and J is TRBJ2-3; the D is unclear. This CDR3 region has 13 residues. V was shortened by 0 bases and J by 7 bases, with 8 bases between the two germline ends. Germline V gene data show CDR1 as MNHEY and CDR2 as SVGAGI. CDR3 sequence reads: CASSYSGLNTQYF. For the CDR3, the DNA is TGTGCCAGCAGTTACTCGGGATTAAATACGCAGTATTTT.

The rearrangement uses TRBV5-1 and TRBJ2-1; 9 bases align to TRBD2. Germline V gene data show CDR1 as SGHRS and CDR2 as YFSETQ. CDR3 length: 16 residues. The V gene end was trimmed by 4 bases and the J gene end by 1 base; junction bases not matched to a gene: 6. The CDR3 reads CASSTLAGHSYNEQFF. CDR3 in DNA: TGCGCCAGCAGCACACTAGCGGGCCATTCCTACAATGAGCAGTTCTTC.

This clonotype was seen many times. This chain joins TRBV7-8 and TRBJ1-1; a possible D gene is TRBD1 (5 bases). This CDR3 has 16 residues. Looked up from germline, CDR1 is SGHVS and CDR2 is FQNEAQ. V dropped 4 bases and J dropped 0 bases, with 15 bases sitting between them. CDR3 in amino acids: CASSSPPRVVNTEAFF. The CDR3 DNA sequence: TGTGCCAGCAGCTCCCCACCCAGGGTGGTGAACACTGAAGCTTTCTTT. The full variable domain, with the rest looked up from reference TRBV7-8 and TRBJ1-1, is GAGVSQSPRYKVAKRGQDVALRCDPISGHVSLFWYQQALGQGPEFLTYFQNEAQLDKSGLPSDRFFAERPEGSVSTLKIQRTQQEDSAVYLCASSSPPRVVNTEAFFGQGTRLTVV.

This clonotype was detected only a few times. Relative to the germline gene, one junction end is altered; a read error may explain this. The J gene is TRBJ2-4, the V gene TRBV3-1; a possible D gene is TRBD2 (5 bases). CDR1 LGHDT and CDR2 YNNKEL come from the germline V gene (reference sequence). The CDR3 runs 17 residues. The CDR3 sequence: CASSHGPNSLAKNTQYF. CDR3 sequence (DNA): TGTGCCAGCAGCCACGGACCCAACTCTCTAGCCAAAAACACTCAGTACTTC.

This clonotype was picked up many times. Here the CDR3 DNA reads TGTGCCAGCAGTGATGGGGGACTAGGTTTCTACAATGAGCAGTTCTTC. This codes for CASSDGGLGFYNEQFF. This chain links TRBV2 with TRBJ2-1; TRBD2 matches 8 bases. This CDR3 region has 16 residues. Germline CDR1 reads SNHLY; CDR2 reads FYNNEI. After removal of 3 bases from V and 3 bases from J, the junction contained 7 bases not matched to a gene.

This clonotype was detected many times. The V gene is TRBV28, the J gene TRBJ2-7; D might be TRBD2 (5 bases). CDR3 length equals 14 residues. Trimming shortened V by 6 bases and J by 7 bases, and 19 bases separated the two germline ends. CDR1 is MDHEN, CDR2 SYDVKM, per germline. The CDR3 region is CASSLFTEAKEQYF. CDR3 nucleotide sequence: TGTGCCAGCAGCCTCTTCACGGAGGCGAAAGAGCAGTACTTC.

A note on this clonotype: Germline and junction disagree at one end, which may indicate a read error. V usage is TRBV20-1 and J usage is TRBJ2-1, with 7 bases matching TRBD2. Germline values: CDR1 DFQATT, CDR2 SNEGSKA (reference sequence). The CDR3 sequence is 18 residues long. CDR3 loop: CSARGSGSGRGSYNDQFF. CDR3 bases: TGCAGTGCTAGAGGTAGCGGATCAGGGAGGGGCTCCTACAATGATCAGTTCTTC.

This clonotype was counted at least ten times. V is TRBV20-1 and J is TRBJ1-1, with unresolved D. The CDR3 length is 12 residues. Trimming shortened V by 5 bases and J by 4 bases, and 11 bases separated the two germline ends. Germline V gives CDR1 DFQATT, CDR2 SNEGSKA (reference sequence). In DNA form, the CDR3 reads TGCAGTGCTCTTAATCCGGGCACTGAAGCTTTCTTT. Protein: CSALNPGTEAFF.

This clonotype showed up many times. CDR3 protein: CASSPRVLRSETQYF. In DNA, the CDR3 is TGTGCCAGCAGCCCCCGGGTATTGAGGAGCGAGACCCAGTACTTC. This chain uses TRBV11-2 with TRBJ2-5; D uncertain. Germline V gives CDR1 SGHAT, CDR2 FQNNGV. V was shortened by 5 bases and J by 5 bases, with 18 bases between the two germline ends. The CDR3 contains 15 residues.

This rearrangement joins TRBV3-1 to TRBJ1-1; possibly TRBD1 for D (5 bases). This CDR3 is 16 amino acids long. The germline gives CDR1 LGHDT, CDR2 YNNKEL (reference sequence). Trimming removed 4 bases at V and 4 bases at J, with 19 bases between. The CDR3 loop is CASSLRDRTDGTEAFF. CDR3 DNA sequence: TGTGCCAGCAGCCTAAGGGACCGAACGGACGGCACTGAAGCTTTCTTT.

The rearrangement joins TRBV20-1 to TRBJ2-1; 9 positions agree with TRBD2. V was pared by 8 bases and J by 2 bases, with 16 bases of the junction left unmatched. This CDR3 is built from 17 residues. Germline V gives CDR1 DFQATT, CDR2 SNEGSKA (reference sequence). CDR3 loop: CSPPPVISGSTYNEQFF. Here the CDR3 DNA reads TGCAGTCCACCCCCCGTAATTAGCGGGAGCACCTACAATGAGCAGTTCTTC.

This clonotype was observed at least ten times. This chain links TRBV12-3 or TRBV12-4 with TRBJ2-1; TRBD1 aligns across 9 bases. The ends lost 1 base at V and 8 bases at J; junction bases unmatched: 6. This CDR3 region has 15 residues. The chain's CDR3 is CASSLGTGARHEQFF. In DNA form, the CDR3 reads TGTGCCAGCAGTTTAGGGACAGGGGCTAGACATGAGCAGTTCTTC.

On this clonotype itself: A read error may explain this, as a much larger clone is one base away. The DNA of the CDR3 is TGTGCCAGCAACTTAGGTATCGGGAGGGCCCAGAGAGAGCAGTACTTC. Translated, it gives CASNLGIGRAQREQYF. The chain recombines TRBV7-2 with TRBJ2-7, with TRBD2 matching over 8 bases. This CDR3 comprises 16 residues. Germline CDR1 SGHTA, CDR2 FQGNSA.

This clonotype was seen repeatedly, ten times or more. The chain joins TRBV28 to TRBJ1-3, with D perhaps TRBD1 (5 bases). Trimming shortened V by 6 bases and J by 2 bases, and 17 bases separated the two germline ends. CDR1 and CDR2 (germline): MDHEN, SYDVKM. The CDR3 extends over 16 amino acids. The CDR3 region is CASRRFGGNAGNTIYF. For the CDR3, the DNA is TGTGCCAGCAGGAGGTTCGGGGGGAATGCTGGAAACACCATATATTTT.

V gene TRBV18 combines with J gene TRBJ2-5; D is possibly TRBD2 (6 bases). The CDR3 runs 15 residues. Trimming removed 2 bases from V and 2 bases from J, with 12 bases in between. The germline V gene encodes CDR1 KGHSH and CDR2 LQKENI. CDR3: CASSPTGERQETQYF. The CDR3 DNA is TGTGCCAGCTCACCAACGGGGGAGAGGCAAGAGACCCAGTACTTC.

This clonotype showed up many times. The V call is TRBV6-2 or TRBV6-3, the J call TRBJ2-5; D is undetermined. This CDR3 is 14 amino acids long. V was clipped by 4 bases and J by 3 bases, with 12 bases between them. Germline CDR1 is MNHEY and CDR2 is SVGEGT. The CDR3 is CASSSLPREETQYF. Written as DNA, the CDR3 is TGTGCCAGCAGTTCCCTACCCCGGGAAGAGACCCAGTACTTC.

This clonotype occurred many times. The gene calls are TRBV28 and TRBJ2-5, with TRBD2 matching 14 bases. The CDR3 is 18 residues long. Germline-derived CDR1 and CDR2 are MDHEN and SYDVKM. The J segment lost 4 bases and the V segment lost 4 bases, leaving 11 bases of the junction unmatched. Here the CDR3 reads CASSSGTSGSWGGETQYF. CDR3 in DNA: TGTGCCAGCAGTTCCGGGACTAGCGGGAGTTGGGGGGGAGAGACCCAGTACTTC.

The gene calls are TRBV4-2 and TRBJ2-1, with 7 nucleotides matching TRBD2. This CDR3 contains 16 residues. The V and J ends lost 3 bases and 4 bases, in that order; junction bases with no gene match: 9. CDR1 and CDR2 (germline): LGHNA, YNFKEQ. In nucleotides, the CDR3 is TGTGCCAGCAGCCACGATCCTAGCGGAGATTACAATGAGCAGTTCTTC. Translation gives CASSHDPSGDYNEQFF.

This clonotype was detected a few times. The chain combines TRBV20-1 with TRBJ2-7; 10 bases agree with TRBD2. This CDR3 spans 15 amino acids. The germline V gene encodes CDR1 DFQATT and CDR2 SNEGSKA (reference sequence). Trimming cost V 6 bases and J 0 bases; bases outside gene matches: 8. The CDR3 DNA is TGCAGTGCCCGAAGTACTAGCGGGACCTCCTACGAGCAGTACTTC. Translation: CSARSTSGTSYEQYF.

The J gene is TRBJ2-5, the V gene TRBV15, with 10 positions matching TRBD2. The junction had 13 bases not matched to a gene; V was cut back by 1 base and J by 5 bases. From germline, CDR1 is LNHNV and CDR2 YYDKDF (reference sequence). This CDR3 has 18 residues. The chain's CDR3 is CATSRGVKTSGTFETQYF. The DNA of the CDR3 is TGTGCCACCAGCAGAGGGGTTAAAACTAGCGGGACTTTCGAGACCCAGTACTTC.